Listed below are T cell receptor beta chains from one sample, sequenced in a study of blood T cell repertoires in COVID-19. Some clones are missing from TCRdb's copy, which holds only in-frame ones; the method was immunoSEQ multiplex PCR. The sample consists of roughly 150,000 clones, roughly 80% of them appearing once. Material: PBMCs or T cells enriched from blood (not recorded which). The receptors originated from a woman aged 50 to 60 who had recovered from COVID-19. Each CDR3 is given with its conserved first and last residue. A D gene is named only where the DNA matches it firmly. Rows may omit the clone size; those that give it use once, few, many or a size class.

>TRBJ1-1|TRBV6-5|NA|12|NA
CASKLLNTEAFF
TGTGCCAGCAAACTTTTGAACACTGAAGCTTTCTTT
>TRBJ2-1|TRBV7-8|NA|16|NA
CASSLGAGSSYNEQFF
TGTGCCAGCAGTTTAGGGGCGGGAAGCTCCTACAATGAGCAGTTCTTC
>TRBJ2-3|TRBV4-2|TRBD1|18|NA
CASSHRSPRQGWTDTQYF
TGTGCCAGCAGCCACCGGTCCCCGCGACAGGGGTGGACAGATACGCAGTATTTT
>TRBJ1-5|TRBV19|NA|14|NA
CASSIGSGNQPQHF
TGTGCCAGTAGTATAGGGTCAGGCAATCAGCCCCAGCATTTT
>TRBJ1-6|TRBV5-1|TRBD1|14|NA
CASGKDRDYSPLHF
TGCGCCAGCGGGAAGGACAGGGATTATTCACCCCTCCACTTT
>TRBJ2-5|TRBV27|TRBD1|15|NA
CASSSDRARLETQYF
TGTGCCAGCAGTTCGGACAGGGCAAGATTGGAGACCCAGTACTTC
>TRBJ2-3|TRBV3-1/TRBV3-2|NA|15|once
CASSPLGQSTDTQYF
TGTGCCAGCAGCCCTCTGGGCCAGTCCACAGATACGCAGTATTTT
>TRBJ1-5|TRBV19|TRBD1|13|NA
CASTGQEDQPQHF
TGTGCCAGTACTGGACAGGAAGATCAGCCCCAGCATTTT
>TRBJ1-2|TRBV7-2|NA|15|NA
CASSPQGKANYGYTF
TGTGCCAGCAGCCCCCAGGGAAAAGCTAACTATGGCTACACCTTC
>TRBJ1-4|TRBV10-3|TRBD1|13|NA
CASSGGANEKLFF
TGTGCCAGTTCAGGGGGCGCCAATGAAAAACTGTTTTTT
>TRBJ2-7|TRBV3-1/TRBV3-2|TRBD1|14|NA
CASSGTDSSYEQYF
TGTGCCAGCAGCGGGACAGATAGCTCCTACGAGCAGTACTTC
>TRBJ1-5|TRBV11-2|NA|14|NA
CASSLRQSNQPQHF
TGTGCCAGCAGCTTACGACAGAGCAATCAGCCCCAGCATTTT
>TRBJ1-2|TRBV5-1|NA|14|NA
CAAREAPTNYGYTF
TGCGCCGCGAGGGAGGCCCCCACTAACTATGGCTACACCTTC
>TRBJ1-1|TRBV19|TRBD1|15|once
CASSIVGQGWGEAFF
TGTGCCAGTAGTATAGTGGGACAGGGGTGGGGAGAAGCTTTCTTT
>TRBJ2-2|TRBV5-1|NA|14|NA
CASSLDPGPGELFF
TGCGCCAGCAGCTTGGATCCAGGCCCCGGGGAGCTGTTTTTT
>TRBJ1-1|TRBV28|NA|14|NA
CASSLGGWNTEAFF
TGTGCCAGCAGTTTAGGGGGGTGGAACACTGAAGCTTTCTTT
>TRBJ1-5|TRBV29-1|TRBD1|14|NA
CSVDTGQGGQPQHF
TGCAGCGTTGACACCGGACAGGGCGGTCAGCCCCAGCATTTT
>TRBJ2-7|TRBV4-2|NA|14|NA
CASSQAAGINEQYF
TGTGCCAGCAGCCAAGCAGCAGGGATAAACGAGCAGTACTTC
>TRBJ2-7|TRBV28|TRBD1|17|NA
CASSAYPQGQGRYEQYF
TGTGCCAGCAGTGCCTATCCACAGGGACAGGGGAGGTACGAGCAGTACTTC
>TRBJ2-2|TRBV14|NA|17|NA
CASSQRLVRLDTGELFF
TGTGCCAGCAGCCAGAGACTAGTGCGGCTGGACACCGGGGAGCTGTTTTTT
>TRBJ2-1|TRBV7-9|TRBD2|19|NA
CASSLGLLAGGPRYNEQFF
TGTGCCAGCAGCCTGGGCTTACTAGCGGGGGGGCCGAGATACAATGAGCAGTTCTTC
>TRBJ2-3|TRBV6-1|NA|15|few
CASSEPGDLTDTQYF
TGTGCCAGCAGTGAACCGGGAGACCTAACAGATACGCAGTATTTT
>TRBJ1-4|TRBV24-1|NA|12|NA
CATAGGDEKLFF
TGTGCCACCGCCGGAGGGGATGAAAAACTGTTTTTT
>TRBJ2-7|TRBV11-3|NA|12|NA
CASSAGRHEQYF
TGTGCCAGCTCCGCCGGGAGACACGAGCAGTACTTC
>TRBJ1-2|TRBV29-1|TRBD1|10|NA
CSVEDRGYTF
TGCAGCGTTGAGGACAGGGGCTACACCTTC
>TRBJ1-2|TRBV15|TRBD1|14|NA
CATSRGDRGYGYTF
TGTGCCACCAGCAGAGGGGACAGGGGGTATGGCTACACCTTC
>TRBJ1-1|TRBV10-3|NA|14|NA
CAISQDRGDTEAFF
TGTGCCATCAGCCAAGATCGGGGGGACACTGAAGCTTTCTTT
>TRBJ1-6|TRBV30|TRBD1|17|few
CASTRDRLGSYNSPLHF
TGTGCCTCGACGAGGGACAGACTAGGCTCCTATAATTCACCCCTCCACTTT
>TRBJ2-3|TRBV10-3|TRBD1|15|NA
CAISESGRDRDTQYF
TGTGCCATCAGTGAGTCGGGCAGGGACAGAGATACGCAGTATTTT
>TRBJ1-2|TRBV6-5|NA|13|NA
CASSLDDQRGYTF
TGTGCCAGCAGCTTGGACGATCAGCGGGGCTACACCTTC
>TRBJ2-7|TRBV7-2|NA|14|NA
CASSLDSLSYEQYF
TGTGCCAGCAGCTTAGACAGTCTCTCCTACGAGCAGTACTTC
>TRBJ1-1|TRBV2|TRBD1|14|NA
CASSEGRGSTEAFF
TGTGCCAGCAGTGAAGGCAGGGGGAGCACTGAAGCTTTCTTT
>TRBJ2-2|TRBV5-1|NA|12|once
CASSFSTGELFF
TGCGCCAGCAGCTTCTCGACCGGGGAGCTGTTTTTT
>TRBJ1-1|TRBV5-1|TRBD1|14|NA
CASSVTGENTEAFF
TGCGCCAGCAGCGTGACAGGGGAGAACACTGAAGCTTTCTTT
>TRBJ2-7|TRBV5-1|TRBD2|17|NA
CASSLAASGGNSYEQYF
TGCGCCAGCAGCTTGGCCGCTAGCGGGGGGAACTCCTACGAGCAGTACTTC
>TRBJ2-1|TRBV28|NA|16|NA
CASSRTGSGVANEQFF
TGTGCCAGCAGTAGAACGGGGTCAGGGGTAGCCAATGAGCAGTTCTTC
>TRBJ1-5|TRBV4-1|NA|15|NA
CASSQARGGNQPQHF
TGCGCCAGCAGCCAGGCTCGGGGGGGCAATCAGCCCCAGCATTTT
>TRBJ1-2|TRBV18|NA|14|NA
CASSPLRVVDGYTF
TGTGCCAGCTCACCGCTGAGGGTTGTAGATGGCTACACCTTC
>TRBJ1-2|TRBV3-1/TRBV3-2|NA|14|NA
CASSQVQASYGYTF
TGTGCCAGCAGCCAAGTGCAGGCGAGCTATGGCTACACCTTC
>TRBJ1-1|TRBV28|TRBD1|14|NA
CASRTGEANTEAFF
TGTGCCAGCAGGACAGGGGAGGCGAACACTGAAGCTTTCTTT
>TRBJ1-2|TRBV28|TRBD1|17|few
CASSPRYYRGLHYGYTF
TGTGCCAGCAGTCCAAGATACTACAGGGGACTTCACTATGGCTACACCTTC